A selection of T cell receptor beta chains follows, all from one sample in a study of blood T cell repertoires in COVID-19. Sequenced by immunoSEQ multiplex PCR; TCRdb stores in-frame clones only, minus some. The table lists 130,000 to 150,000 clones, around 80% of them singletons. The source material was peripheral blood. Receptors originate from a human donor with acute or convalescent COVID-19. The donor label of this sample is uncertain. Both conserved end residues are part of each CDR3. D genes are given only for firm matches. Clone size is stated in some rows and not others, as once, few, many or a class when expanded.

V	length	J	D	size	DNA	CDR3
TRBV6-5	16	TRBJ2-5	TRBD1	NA	TGTGCCAGCAGATACCGGGCCAGGGGGCGGCAAGAGACCCAGTACTTC	CASRYRARGRQETQYF
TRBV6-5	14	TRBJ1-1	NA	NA	TGTGCCGGACACAAGGGAGGGGGGGTCACTGAAGCTTTCTTT	CAGHKGGGVTEAFF
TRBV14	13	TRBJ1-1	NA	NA	TGTGCCAGCAGCCGAAACGCGTACACTGAAGCTTTCTTT	CASSRNAYTEAFF
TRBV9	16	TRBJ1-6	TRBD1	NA	TGTGCCAGCAGCGTGCAGGGGGCGCGAGGAAATTCACCCCTCCACTTT	CASSVQGARGNSPLHF
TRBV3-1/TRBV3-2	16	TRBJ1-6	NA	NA	TGTGCCAGCAGCCAAGAGCGGGGACCTTTCAATTCACCCCTCCACTTT	CASSQERGPFNSPLHF
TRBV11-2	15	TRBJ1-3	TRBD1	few	TGTGCCAGCAGCCCGCAGGGGGCTGCTGGAAACACCATATATTTT	CASSPQGAAGNTIYF
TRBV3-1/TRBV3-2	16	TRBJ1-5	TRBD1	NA	TGTGCCAGCAGCCTGAATCCCGGGACAGCTAATCAGCCCCAGCATTTT	CASSLNPGTANQPQHF
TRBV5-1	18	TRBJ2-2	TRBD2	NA	TGCGCCAGCAGCTTCACCCTAGCGGGGGGAACGAACACCGGGGAGCTGTTTTTT	CASSFTLAGGTNTGELFF
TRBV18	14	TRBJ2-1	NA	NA	TGTGCCAGCTCACCACTGCGGGACAGCAATGAGCAGTTCTTC	CASSPLRDSNEQFF
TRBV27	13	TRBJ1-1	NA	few	TGTGCCAGCAGTCGCAACATGAACACTGAAGCTTTCTTT	CASSRNMNTEAFF
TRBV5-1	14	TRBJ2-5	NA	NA	TGCGCCAGCAGCCAGACAGTGAAACAAGAGACCCAGTACTTC	CASSQTVKQETQYF
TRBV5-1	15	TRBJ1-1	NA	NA	TGCGCCAGCAGCTTGGGGGCGACAATGAACACTGAAGCTTTCTTT	CASSLGATMNTEAFF
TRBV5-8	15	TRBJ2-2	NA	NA	TGTGCCAGCAGCCAGACAAACGCGAACACCGGGGAGCTGTTTTTT	CASSQTNANTGELFF
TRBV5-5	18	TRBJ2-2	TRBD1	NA	TGTGCCAGCAGGCCCGATGGGTGGCAGGGGGCGAACACCGGGGAGCTGTTTTTT	CASRPDGWQGANTGELFF
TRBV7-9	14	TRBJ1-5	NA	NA	TGTGCCAGCAGCCTCACAGGGCGCAATCAGCCCCAGCATTTT	CASSLTGRNQPQHF
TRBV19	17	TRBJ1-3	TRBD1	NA	TGTGCCAGTAGTTCTCCGGGACAGAAGATTACGGGAAACACCATATATTTT	CASSSPGQKITGNTIYF
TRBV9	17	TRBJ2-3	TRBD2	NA	TGTGCCAGCAGCGTAGGAACTAGCGGGGGGGCGACAGATACGCAGTATTTT	CASSVGTSGGATDTQYF
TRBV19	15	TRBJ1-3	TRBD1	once	TGTGCCAGTACCCGACAGGGGAGTTCCGGAAACACCATATATTTT	CASTRQGSSGNTIYF
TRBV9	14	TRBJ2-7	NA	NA	TGTGCCAGCAGCCCCCTTGCGGGGAACTACGAGCAGTACTTC	CASSPLAGNYEQYF
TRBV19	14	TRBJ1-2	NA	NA	TGTGCCAGTAGTCCTAAACAGGGATCTCGGGGCTACACCTTC	CASSPKQGSRGYTF
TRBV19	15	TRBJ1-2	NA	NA	TGTGCCAGTAGTACCTCAGAGGGAGAACACTATGGCTACACCTTC	CASSTSEGEHYGYTF
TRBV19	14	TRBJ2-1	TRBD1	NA	TGTGCCAGTAGAACCGGACAGGGCAACAATGAGCAGTTCTTC	CASRTGQGNNEQFF
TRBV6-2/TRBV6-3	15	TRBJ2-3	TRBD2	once	TGTGCCAGCAGTCGACTAGCGGGGGGGTATGATACGCAGTATTTT	CASSRLAGGYDTQYF
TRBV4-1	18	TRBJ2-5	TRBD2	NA	TGCGCCAGCAGCCCCCGAGGGAGCGGGGGCCCCCACCTCGAGACCCAGTACTTC	CASSPRGSGGPHLETQYF
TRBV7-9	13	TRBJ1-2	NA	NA	TGTGCCAGCAGCTGGAACAGCAACTATGGCTACACCTTC	CASSWNSNYGYTF
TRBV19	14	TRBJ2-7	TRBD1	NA	TGTGCCAGTAGTATGGGACAGGGGTACTACGAGCAGTACTTC	CASSMGQGYYEQYF
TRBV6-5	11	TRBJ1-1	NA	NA	TGTGCCAGCAGACACGACACTGAAGCTTTCTTT	CASRHDTEAFF
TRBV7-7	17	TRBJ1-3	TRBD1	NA	TGTGCCAGCAGCCCGCAACAGGGGCTAAGCTCTGGAAACACCATATATTTT	CASSPQQGLSSGNTIYF
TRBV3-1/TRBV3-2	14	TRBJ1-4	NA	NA	TGTGCCAGCAGCCACGGGTGGGTGGATGAAAAACTGTTTTTT	CASSHGWVDEKLFF
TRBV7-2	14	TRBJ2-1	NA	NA	TGTGCCAGCAGCTTAGACTTCTCCTACAATGAGCAGTTCTTC	CASSLDFSYNEQFF
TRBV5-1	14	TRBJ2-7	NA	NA	TGCGCCAGCAGTCAGACCGGGAACCACTACGAGCAGTACTTC	CASSQTGNHYEQYF
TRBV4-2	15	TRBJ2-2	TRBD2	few	TGTGCCAGCAGCCAAGCGGGGGGGAAATCCGGGGAGCTGTTTTTT	CASSQAGGKSGELFF
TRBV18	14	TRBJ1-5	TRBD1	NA	TGTGCCAGCGGTCAGGGGGCTCCCAATCAGCCCCAGCATTTT	CASGQGAPNQPQHF
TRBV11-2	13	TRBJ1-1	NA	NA	TGTGCCAGCAGCTCCACAGGGAACACTGAAGCTTTCTTT	CASSSTGNTEAFF
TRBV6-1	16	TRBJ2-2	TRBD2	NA	TGTGCCAGCAGTGAAGTTCGGGGACTAGCTATCGGGGAGCTGTTTTTT	CASSEVRGLAIGELFF
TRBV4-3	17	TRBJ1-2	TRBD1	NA	TGCGCCAGCAGCCAAGATGTCGGAAACAGGGGTATGGATGGCTACACCTTC	CASSQDVGNRGMDGYTF
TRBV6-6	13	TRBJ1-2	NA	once	TGTGCCAGCAGTTACTCACAGAACTATGGCTACACCTTC	CASSYSQNYGYTF
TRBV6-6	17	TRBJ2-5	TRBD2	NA	TGTGCCAGCAGTCTCCGGGGACTAGCGGGTTCTGGCGAGACCCAGTACTTC	CASSLRGLAGSGETQYF
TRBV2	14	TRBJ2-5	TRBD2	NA	TGTGCCAGCAGCTTACTAGCGGTCCAAGAGACCCAGTACTTC	CASSLLAVQETQYF
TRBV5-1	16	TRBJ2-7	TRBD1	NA	TGCGCCAGCAGCTCGGGACAGAGCCTGAGCTCCTACGAGCAGTACTTC	CASSSGQSLSSYEQYF
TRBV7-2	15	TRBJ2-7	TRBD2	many	TGTGCCAGCAGCATTAGACTAGCGGGGGCCTACGAGCAGTACTTC	CASSIRLAGAYEQYF
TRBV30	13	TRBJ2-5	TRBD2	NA	TGTGCCTGGAGTGTAACCGGGAGGGAGACCCAGTACTTC	CAWSVTGRETQYF
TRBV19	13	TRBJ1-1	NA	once	TGTGCCAGTACGCGGGGGCTGAACACTGAAGCTTTCTTT	CASTRGLNTEAFF
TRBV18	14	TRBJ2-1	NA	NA	TGTGCCAGCTCACCCAGGCCTGGAGGCAATGAGCAGTTCTTC	CASSPRPGGNEQFF
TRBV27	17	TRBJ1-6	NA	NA	TGTGCCAGCAGTTTTGACAGGCTAGGCTCCTATAATTCACCCCTCCACTTT	CASSFDRLGSYNSPLHF
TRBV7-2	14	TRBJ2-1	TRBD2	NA	TGTGCCAGCAGCGCCGGACTAGCGGTCGGTGAGCAGTTCTTC	CASSAGLAVGEQFF
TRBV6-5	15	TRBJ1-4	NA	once	TGTGCCAGCAGTTACTCGTCAGGGGCAGGTGAAAAACTGTTTTTT	CASSYSSGAGEKLFF
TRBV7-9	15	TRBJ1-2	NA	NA	TGTGCCAGCAGCTTAGAAGGGGTTGGAAACTATGGCTACACCTTC	CASSLEGVGNYGYTF
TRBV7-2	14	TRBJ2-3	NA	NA	TGTGCCAGCAGCTTTTTAACTAGATCAGATACGCAGTATTTT	CASSFLTRSDTQYF
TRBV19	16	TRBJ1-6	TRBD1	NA	TGTGCCAGTAGTATAGGACAGGGCGCCTATAATTCACCCCTCCACTTT	CASSIGQGAYNSPLHF
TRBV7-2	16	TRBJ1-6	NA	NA	TGTGCCAGCAGCTCTGGACAGAACTCCTATAATTCACCCCTCCACTTT	CASSSGQNSYNSPLHF
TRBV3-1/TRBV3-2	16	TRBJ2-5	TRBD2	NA	TGTGCCAGCAGCTTCCTAGCGGGGGGGAACCAAGAGACCCAGTACTTC	CASSFLAGGNQETQYF
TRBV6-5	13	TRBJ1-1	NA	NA	TGTGCCAGCGAACGACAACCGAACACTGAAGCTTTCTTT	CASERQPNTEAFF
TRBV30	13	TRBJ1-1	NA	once	TGTGCCTGGACCCGAGGGGGGGTCACTGAAGCTTTCTTT	CAWTRGGVTEAFF
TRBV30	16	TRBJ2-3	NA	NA	TGTGCCTGGAGTGTTGCCGAGGGGAGGAGCACAGATACGCAGTATTTT	CAWSVAEGRSTDTQYF
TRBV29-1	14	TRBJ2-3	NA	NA	TGCAGCGTTGACAGTGGGCGTAGCACAGATACGCAGTATTTT	CSVDSGRSTDTQYF